The 8 T cell receptor beta chains in this list originate from one sample, sequenced in a study of control samples from healthy donors and cancer patients. Here immunoSEQ multiplex PCR was the method, and the copy in TCRdb shows in-frame clones only, minus some. The table lists tens of thousands of clones, roughly 85% of them singletons. Material for sequencing was blood. These receptors all stem from a man aged 60 to 75 in good health.

The chain combines TRBV24-1 with TRBJ1-1; the D is unclear. V dropped 6 bases and J dropped 0 bases, with 7 bases sitting between them. The CDR3 sequence is 13 residues long. Per the germline V gene, CDR1 is KGHDR and CDR2 is SFDVKD. The CDR3 spells CATSPFMNTEAFF. The CDR3 DNA reads TGTGCCACCAGTCCTTTTATGAACACTGAAGCTTTCTTT.

This chain connects TRBV24-1 to TRBJ2-1; 9 bases line up with TRBD1. Germline values: CDR1 KGHDR, CDR2 SFDVKD. The CDR3 has 16 residues. J was trimmed by 2 bases and V by 4 bases; bases with no gene match: 5. Here the CDR3 reads CATSDPGQGTYNEQFF. CDR3 nucleotides: TGTGCCACCAGTGACCCGGGACAGGGTACCTACAATGAGCAGTTCTTC.

This clone came up once. The chain recombines TRBV30 with TRBJ1-1; 11 bases are shared with TRBD1. Germline CDR1 and CDR2: GTSNPN and SVGIG (reference sequence). This CDR3 has 13 residues. J lost 5 bases, V lost 5 bases, and 4 bases had no gene match. CDR3 amino acids: CAWSRDRGTEAFF. CDR3 coding DNA: TGTGCCTGGTCCCGGGACAGGGGGACTGAAGCTTTCTTT. Filled out from reference TRBV30 and TRBJ1-1, the complete variable domain reads SQTIHQWPATLVQPVGSPLSLECTVEGTSNPNLYWYRQAAGRGLQLLFYSVGIGQISSEVPQNLSASRPQDRQFILSSKKLLLSDSGFYLCAWSRDRGTEAFFGQGTRLTVV.

The count of this clone is one. The chain couples TRBV10-3 to TRBJ2-2; 8 nucleotides line up with TRBD1. With V trimmed by 7 bases and J by 3 bases, 7 bases remained unmatched. Germline V lookup: CDR1 ENHRY, CDR2 SYGVKD. The CDR3 is made up of 15 amino acids. The DNA of the CDR3 is TGTGCCATCAATGGACAGGGAAGGGACACCGGGGAGCTGTTTTTT. This encodes CAINGQGRDTGELFF.

This clone was picked up one time. The V gene is TRBV9, the J gene TRBJ1-3; the D is unclear. V was cut by 5 bases and J by 0 bases, with 12 bases left in between. This CDR3 has 15 residues. Looked up from germline, CDR1 is SGDLS and CDR2 is YYNGEE. The chain's CDR3 is CASSLSAISGNTIYF. CDR3 sequence (DNA): TGTGCCAGCAGTCTTTCAGCTATCTCTGGAAACACCATATATTTT.

V and J are TRBV30 and TRBJ1-1, with D tentatively TRBD1 (5 bases). This CDR3 is built from 14 residues. Germline V CDR1 and CDR2: GTSNPN, SVGIG (reference sequence). With 4 bases removed from V and 0 bases from J, the gap between germline ends came to 12 bases. This chain's CDR3 is CAWNPGLMNTEAFF. CDR3 DNA sequence: TGTGCCTGGAATCCGGGGCTCATGAACACTGAAGCTTTCTTT.

This CDR3 reads CASSPSPDSPLHF. Written as DNA, the CDR3 is TGTGCCAGCTCACCAAGTCCAGATTCACCCCTCCACTTT. This chain connects TRBV18 to TRBJ1-6, with D hard to call. Trimming stripped 2 bases from V and 8 bases from J, with 7 bases between. Per the germline V gene, CDR1 is KGHSH and CDR2 is LQKENI. This CDR3 has 13 amino acids.

The V gene is TRBV4-3, the J gene TRBJ1-1, with a weak D call TRBD1 (6 bases). Trimming pared 4 bases from V and 4 bases from J, leaving 16 bases between. Per germline, CDR1 LGHNA and CDR2 YSLEER. The CDR3 covers 15 residues. The CDR3 nucleotides are TGCGCCAGCAGCCCCTCTGGGGGGCGATCCACTGAAGCTTTCTTT. Translation gives CASSPSGGRSTEAFF.